This is a list of T cell receptor beta chains from one sample in a study of blood T cells in healthy people across ages. MiXCR, applied by TCRdb to the 5' RACE reads, yields one record per CDR3 protein. Among about 810,000 distinct CDR3 sequences listed, about 37% were seen once. Sequenced material: blood. These receptors were obtained from a man between 18 and 35 years old in good health. The CDR3 runs from the conserved cysteine through the conserved F or W. The D gene is left open where the match is weak. Clone size appears in some rows only: once, few, many, or a class for an expanded clone.

>TRBD1|TRBJ1-1|TRBV20-1|-
CSAGDRVTEAFF
TGCAGTGCCGGGGACAGGGTCACTGAAGCTTTCTTT
>TRBD1|TRBJ1-1|TRBV5-5|-
CASSPGQALYMNTEAFF
TGTGCCAGCAGCCCGGGACAGGCTTTATATATGAACACTGAAGCTTTCTTT
>TRBD1|TRBJ1-2|TRBV29-1|-
CSVEARDRETNYGYTF
TGCAGCGTTGAAGCCAGGGACAGGGAAACTAACTATGGCTACACCTTC
>TRBD1|TRBJ2-1|TRBV12-3/TRBV12-4|-
CASSLRQGADNEQFF
TGTGCCAGCAGTCTTAGACAGGGGGCGGACAATGAGCAGTTCTTC
>-|TRBJ1-5|TRBV6-2/TRBV6-3|-
CASSQPKQPQHF
TGTGCCAGCAGTCAACCGAAGCAGCCCCAGCATTTT
>-|TRBJ2-1|TRBV9|few
CASSVLEGSYNEQFF
TGTGCCAGCAGCGTACTCGAAGGCTCCTACAATGAGCAGTTCTTC
>-|TRBJ2-1|TRBV9|few
CASGADYNEQFF
TGTGCCAGTGGGGCGGACTACAATGAGCAGTTCTTC
>-|TRBJ2-7|TRBV20-1|few
CSARAARDYEQYF
TGCAGTGCTAGGGCTGCACGGGACTACGAGCAGTACTTC
>-|TRBJ2-1|TRBV10-3|-
CAISEGRREETQFF
TGTGCCATCAGTGAGGGACGGCGGGAAGAGACCCAGTTCTTC
>-|TRBJ1-4|TRBV25-1|few
CASTRGGLEKLFF
TGTGCCAGCACCCGGGGGGGTCTTGAAAAACTGTTTTTT
>-|TRBJ2-2|TRBV25-1|few
CASSESSGELFF
TGTGCCAGCAGTGAATCCAGCGGGGAGCTGTTTTTT
>TRBD1|TRBJ2-7|TRBV4-2|-
CASTRAGTGSAGQYF
TGTGCCAGCACCCGAGCGGGGACAGGGTCGGCGGGGCAGTACTTC
>-|TRBJ2-7|TRBV2|few
CASKARDSYEQYF
TGTGCCAGCAAGGCCAGGGACTCCTACGAGCAGTACTTC
>TRBD1|TRBJ2-5|TRBV9|-
CASSAYTGVSSQETQYF
TGTGCCAGCAGCGCCTATACAGGGGTTAGTAGCCAAGAGACCCAGTACTTC
>-|TRBJ1-5|TRBV5-1|-
CASSLGGENQPQHF
TGCGCCAGCAGCTTAGGGGGGGAGAATCAGCCCCAGCATTTT
>-|TRBJ2-3|TRBV18|-
CASSPAGRDTQYF
TGTGCCAGCTCACCAGCTGGCCGAGATACGCAGTATTTT
>-|TRBJ2-4|TRBV5-1|-
CASSLAPTESKNIQYF
TGCGCCAGCAGCTTGGCCCCCACGGAAAGCAAAAACATTCAGTACTTC
>TRBD1|TRBJ2-1|TRBV20-1|many
CSAGQGAGYNEQFF
TGCAGTGCTGGCCAGGGGGCGGGTTACAATGAGCAGTTCTTC
>-|TRBJ2-1|TRBV18|-
CASTRDTSSYNEQFF
TGTGCCAGCACTCGGGACACCAGCTCCTACAATGAGCAGTTCTTC
>-|TRBJ2-7|TRBV12-3/TRBV12-4|many
CASSLRGDDEQYF
TGTGCCAGCAGTCTGAGGGGAGATGACGAGCAGTACTTC
>-|TRBJ2-5|TRBV11-1|-
CASSSTGVQETQYF
TGTGCCAGCAGCTCAACCGGGGTTCAAGAGACCCAGTACTTC
>-|TRBJ2-5|TRBV11-2|-
CASSATWGEGEQYF
TGTGCCAGCAGCGCCACGTGGGGCGAGGGTGAGCAGTACTTC
>-|TRBJ1-4|TRBV18|few
CASSPAGIGEKLFF
TGTGCCAGCTCACCTGCAGGGATCGGAGAAAAACTGTTTTTT
>TRBD2|TRBJ2-3|TRBV29-1|-
CSVTGGETDTQYF
TGCAGCGTTACGGGGGGAGAGACAGATACGCAGTATTTT
>-|TRBJ1-2|TRBV10-3|-
CAISVGPDYGYTF
TGTGCCATCAGTGTGGGACCGGACTATGGCTACACCTTC
>-|TRBJ1-2|TRBV14|few
CASSQARVEYGYTF
TGTGCCAGCAGCCAAGCGCGGGTAGAGTATGGCTACACCTTC
>-|TRBJ2-5|TRBV12-5|few
CASGLGSGASPETQYF
TGTGCTAGTGGTTTGGGCTCAGGGGCCAGTCCGGAGACCCAGTACTTC
>-|TRBJ2-3|TRBV7-2|few
CASSFGTDSNTQYF
TGTGCCAGCAGCTTCGGGACGGATTCTAATACGCAGTATTTT
>-|TRBJ2-2|TRBV28|few
CASSQLPPPELFF
TGTGCCAGCAGTCAACTCCCCCCGCCGGAGCTGTTTTTT
>-|TRBJ2-3|TRBV12-3/TRBV12-4|-
CASSWGTSTDVQYF
TGTGCCAGCAGTTGGGGGACCAGCACAGATGTGCAGTATTTT
>-|TRBJ2-5|TRBV3-1|-
CASSQDERLGETQYF
TGTGCCAGCAGCCAAGATGAGCGGCTGGGAGAGACCCAGTACTTC
>-|TRBJ1-1|TRBV4-1|few
CASSHPGRDTEAFF
TGCGCCAGCAGCCACCCAGGTAGGGACACTGAAGCTTTCTTT
>TRBD2|TRBJ2-5|TRBV27|few
CASSRGLAGQETQYF
TGTGCCAGCAGTCGCGGACTAGCGGGGCAAGAGACCCAGTACTTC
>-|TRBJ2-4|TRBV12-3/TRBV12-4|few
CASSLWRGNIQYF
TGTGCCAGCAGTTTGTGGCGAGGGAACATTCAGTACTTC
>-|TRBJ1-1|TRBV29-1|few
CSVGGFLNTEAFF
TGCAGCGTCGGCGGATTTCTAAACACTGAAGCTTTCTTT
>TRBD1|TRBJ1-1|TRBV9|-
CASSVATGENTEAFF
TGTGCCAGCAGCGTGGCGACAGGGGAGAACACTGAAGCTTTCTTT
>-|TRBJ1-3|TRBV10-3|-
CAISTINKNTIYF
TGTGCCATCAGCACCATAAACAAAAACACCATATATTTT
>-|TRBJ2-4|TRBV20-1|-
CSAREANIQYF
TGCAGTGCTAGAGAGGCCAACATTCAGTACTTC
>TRBD1|TRBJ2-1|TRBV20-1|many
CSARDLETGSVLNEQFF
TGCAGTGCTAGAGATCTTGAGACAGGGTCGGTACTAAATGAGCAGTTCTTC
>-|TRBJ2-5|TRBV7-2|once
CASSSRSQETQYF
TGTGCCAGCAGCTCCCGGAGTCAAGAGACCCAGTACTTC